These 18 T cell receptor beta chains originate from one sample sequenced in a study of Graves' ophthalmopathy and Graves' hyperthyroidism. Amplification of the TCR beta CDR3 regions used RNA transcripts (as template). Scientists carried out first-round RT-PCR using HTBI primers and then a second-round multiplex PCR. TCRdb ran MiXCR on the multiplex PCR reads and lists one entry per CDR3 protein. The sample has roughly 500,000 distinct CDR3 sequences; 13% to 15% are singletons. Sequencing was carried out using blood. These receptors all come from a woman aged 30 to 39 with Graves' ophthalmopathy.

Notes on this clonotype: A much larger clone lies one base from this, so it may be a read error. The chain employs TRBV5-1 and TRBJ2-5, with D possibly called TRBD1 or TRBD2 (5 bases each). There are 15 residues in the CDR3. Germline CDR1 SGHRS, CDR2 YFSETQ. In DNA form, the CDR3 reads TGCGCCACCAGCTTGGGGACGGGAAAGGGAGAGACCCAGTACTTC. Translating it yields CATSLGTGKGETQYF.

This clonotype was counted ten times or more. The chain has TRBV19 and TRBJ2-6, with a tentative D call TRBD1 (6 bases). CDR1 is LNHDA and CDR2 is SQIVND in the germline V gene (reference sequence). With 2 bases removed from V and 0 bases from J, the gap between germline ends came to 14 bases. CDR3 length: 18 amino acids. CDR3 in DNA: TGTGCCAGTAGTATACCCCGGGACACTAGCTCTGGGGCCAACGTCCTGACTTTC. It specifies CASSIPRDTSSGANVLTF.

This clonotype came up many times. J is TRBJ1-1 and V is TRBV28; 9 nucleotides agree with TRBD1. This CDR3 has 14 residues. The germline V gene encodes CDR1 MDHEN and CDR2 SYDVKM. Trimming removed 6 bases from V and 3 bases from J; junction bases left unmatched: 5. The CDR3 here is CASSGTGFDTEAFF. In DNA form, the CDR3 reads TGTGCCAGCAGCGGGACAGGGTTTGACACTGAAGCTTTCTTT.

There are many counts of this clonotype. The chain has TRBV28 and TRBJ1-2; no clear D gene. V was trimmed by 6 bases and J by 8 bases, leaving 16 bases between them. Germline V gene data show CDR1 as MDHEN and CDR2 as SYDVKM. This CDR3 has 13 amino acids. In DNA form, the CDR3 reads TGTGCCAGCAGCCGTACAGAGCCCGGGGGCTACACCTTC. Protein product: CASSRTEPGGYTF.

This clonotype was found many times. The chain joins TRBV12-3 or TRBV12-4 to TRBJ2-7; D possibly corresponds to TRBD1 (6 bases). The CDR3 sequence is 14 residues long. V was cut by 5 bases and J by 1 base, with 12 bases left in between. CDR3: CASSLSTGSYEQYF. The CDR3 nucleotides read TGTGCCAGCAGTCTCTCGACAGGATCCTACGAGCAGTACTTC.

This clonotype was counted at least ten times. The genes are TRBV10-3 and TRBJ2-7; no clear D. The CDR3 extends over 13 amino acids. Trimming stripped 5 bases from V and 3 bases from J, with 11 bases between. Looked up from germline, CDR1 is ENHRY and CDR2 is SYGVKD. CDR3 residues: CAISPRLNYEQYF. The CDR3 nucleotides are TGTGCCATCAGTCCCCGTCTAAACTACGAGCAGTACTTC.

A word on this clonotype: An end of the junction does not agree with germline; a read error may underlie this. The CDR3 loop is CASSLRGSREPYF. In DNA form, the CDR3 reads TGTGCCAGCAGCCTTAGAGGGTCCCGCGAGCCGTACTTC. This chain connects TRBV7-8 to TRBJ2-7, with D tentatively TRBD2 (5 bases). This CDR3 is built from 13 residues. Looked up from germline, CDR1 is SGHVS and CDR2 is FQNEAQ. Full variable domain (outside the CDR3, taken from reference TRBV7-8 and TRBJ2-7): GAGVSQSPRYKVAKRGQDVALRCDPISGHVSLFWYQQALGQGPEFLTYFQNEAQLDKSGLPSDRFFAERPEGSVSTLKIQRTQQEDSAVYLCASSLRGSREPYFGPGTRLTVT.

This clonotype was recorded many times. One junction end disagrees with the germline gene, perhaps due to a read error. The V call is TRBV5-1, the J call TRBJ2-4, with a tentative D call TRBD2 (5 bases). Germline V gene sequence: CDR1 SGHRS, CDR2 YFSETQ. The CDR3 sequence is 15 residues long. This chain's CDR3 is CASSASRLAKNIKYF. DNA for the CDR3: TGCGCCAGCAGCGCCAGTCGTCTAGCCAAAAACATTAAGTACTTC. The complete variable domain, with remaining parts taken from reference TRBV5-1 and TRBJ2-4, reads KAGVTQTPRYLIKTRGQQVTLSCSPISGHRSVSWYQQTPGQGLQFLFEYFSETQRNKGNFPGRFSGRQFSNSRSEMNVSTLELGDSALYLCASSASRLAKNIKYFGAGTRLSVL.

This clonotype was recorded at least ten times. This chain joins TRBV30 and TRBJ1-2; D is possibly TRBD1 (5 bases). The CDR3 spans 14 residues. Trimming took 5 bases from V and 4 from J, leaving 17 bases between them. Looked up from germline, CDR1 is GTSNPN and CDR2 is SVGIG (reference sequence). CDR3 loop: CAWAPKVTGYGYTF. As DNA, the CDR3 is TGTGCCTGGGCTCCTAAGGTCACAGGCTATGGCTACACCTTC.

This clonotype has just a few counts. The chain couples TRBV28 to TRBJ1-2; D is perhaps TRBD1 (6 bases). In germline, CDR1 is MDHEN, CDR2 SYDVKM. V was trimmed by 5 bases and J by 5 bases, leaving 15 bases between them. The CDR3 has 14 amino acids. The CDR3 protein is CASSTIGQGYGYTF. DNA for the CDR3: TGTGCCAGCAGTACTATAGGGCAGGGGTATGGCTACACCTTC.

This clonotype was seen many times. The chain is built from TRBV12-3 or TRBV12-4 and TRBJ1-1, with D hard to call. Deletions cut 5 bases from V and 6 bases from J, with 7 bases between. This CDR3 is 11 amino acids long. The CDR3 spells CASSGGPEAFF. The CDR3 region has the DNA TGTGCCAGCAGTGGAGGTCCTGAAGCTTTCTTT.

A few counts support this clonotype. V usage is TRBV12-5 and J usage is TRBJ2-2, with TRBD1 matching over 8 bases. V trimming: 0 bases; J trimming: 6 bases; junction bases outside the gene matches: 3. CDR1 and CDR2 (germline): LGHNT, FRNRAP. The CDR3 is 15 residues long. DNA for the CDR3: TGTGCTAGTGGTTTGGTCCAGGGGGCGCCCGGGGAGCTGTTTTTT. As protein: CASGLVQGAPGELFF.

A word on this clonotype: The missing conserved phenylalanine or tryptophan at the end of this CDR3 makes a read error likely. This chain links TRBV6-1 with TRBJ1-5; D unresolved. From germline, CDR1 is MNHNS and CDR2 SASEGT. The length of the CDR3 is 15 residues. V was shortened by 5 bases and J by 3 bases, with 14 bases between the two germline ends. DNA for the CDR3: TGTGCCAGCAGTCGACATCTTAGCGTCAATCAGCCCCAGCATTAT. This codes for CASSRHLSVNQPQHY.

This clonotype was found many times. The chain has TRBV12-3 or TRBV12-4 and TRBJ1-3; TRBD1 agrees at 8 bases. This CDR3 has 14 residues. V dropped 7 bases and J dropped 3; count of bases not matched to a gene: 5. CDR3 DNA sequence: TGTGCCAGCACCCAGGGGGCCGGTGGAAACACCATATATTTT. Translation: CASTQGAGGNTIYF.

This clonotype was recorded a few times. This chain links TRBV20-1 with TRBJ2-2, with a possible D match to TRBD2 (6 bases). Deletions cut 3 bases from V and 5 bases from J, with 13 bases between. Germline CDR1 is DFQATT and CDR2 is SNEGSKA (reference sequence). The CDR3 is 14 residues long. The DNA for the CDR3 is TGCAGTGCTAGTGTTGGAGGGAATACCGGGGAGCTGTTTTTT. This translates into CSASVGGNTGELFF.

The genes are TRBV19 and TRBJ1-5, with D possibly matching TRBD1 (5 bases). V lost 7 bases and J lost 4, with 11 bases in between. Germline loops: CDR1 LNHDA, CDR2 SQIVND (reference sequence). The CDR3 is 13 amino acids. The CDR3 coding sequence is TGTGCCAGTAAGAATCCAGGGAATCAGCCCCAGCATTTT. Its translation: CASKNPGNQPQHF.

This clonotype was seen at least ten times. This rearrangement joins TRBV15 to TRBJ2-7, with TRBD1 identical over 8 bases. Losses at the gene ends were 3 bases for V and 3 bases for J; bases not matched to a gene: 7. This CDR3 region has 15 residues. Germline CDR1 reads LNHNV; CDR2 reads YYDKDF (reference sequence). The CDR3 region has the DNA TGTGCCACCAGCAGTTGGGACAGGAACCTCTACGAGCAGTACTTC. Translated: CATSSWDRNLYEQYF. Looking up the rest from reference TRBV15 and TRBJ2-7 gives the full variable domain: DAMVIQNPRYQVTQFGKPVTLSCSQTLNHNVMYWYQQKSSQAPKLLFHYYDKDFNNEADTPDNFQSRRPNTSFCFLDIRSPGLGDTAMYLCATSSWDRNLYEQYFGPGTRLTVT.

This clonotype was counted ten times or more. The gene calls are TRBV3-1 and TRBJ1-5; 8 bases are a match to TRBD1. The length of the CDR3 is 15 residues. J gave up 4 bases and V 6 bases, and 8 bases lay outside the gene matches. Germline loops: CDR1 LGHDT, CDR2 YNNKEL (reference sequence). The CDR3 is CASSQGTGGNQPQHF. The CDR3 coding sequence is TGTGCCAGCAGTCAGGGGACAGGCGGGAATCAGCCCCAGCATTTT. The complete variable domain, with remaining parts taken from reference TRBV3-1 and TRBJ1-5, reads DTAVSQTPKYLVTQMGNDKSIKCEQNLGHDTMYWYKQDSKKFLKIMFSYNNKELIINETVPNRFSPKSPDKAHLNLHINSLELGDSAVYFCASSQGTGGNQPQHFGDGTRLSIL.